Below, 21 T cell receptor beta chains from the same sample are listed, as sequenced in a study of T-cell reconstitution after alpha-beta-depleted transplantation in children. Library preparation (for TCRbeta) was performed with unique molecular identifiers. TCRdb called the PCR reads again in MiXCR, with one record for every CDR3 protein. The table has 500,000 to 750,000 distinct CDR3 sequences, 10% to 15% seen once. The sequencing used PBMCs, mostly from graft donor cells, collected 360 days after TCRalphabeta/CD19-depleted stem cell transplant. The receptors were sampled from a male patient younger than 18 who had a stem cell transplant for acute myeloid leukemia, so the T cells may come from the graft donor.

This clonotype was recorded a few times. The CDR3 DNA is TGTGCCAGCAGCCAAGACAGGGGAAGAAATGAGCAGTTCTTC. It yields the protein CASSQDRGRNEQFF. V is TRBV4-2 and J is TRBJ2-1, with D perhaps TRBD1 (6 bases). Germline V CDR1 and CDR2: LGHNA, YNFKEQ. Trimming removed 0 bases from V and 7 bases from J, with 10 bases in between. The CDR3 spans 14 residues.

This clonotype was seen a few times. The chain links TRBV9 to TRBJ2-1; D unclear. The ends were cut back, 0 bases at V and 2 bases at J, with 9 bases in the middle. This CDR3 is 15 amino acids long. Germline-derived CDR1 and CDR2 are SGDLS and YYNGEE. The CDR3 DNA reads TGTGCCAGCAGCGTAGCTGCCAGGCCCTACAATGAGCAGTTCTTC. This codes for CASSVAARPYNEQFF. The full variable domain, its missing parts supplied by reference TRBV9 and TRBJ2-1, is DSGVTQTPKHLITATGQRVTLRCSPRSGDLSVYWYQQSLDQGLQFLIQYYNGEERAKGNILERFSAQQFPDLHSELNLSSLELGDSALYFCASSVAARPYNEQFFGPGTRLTVL.

In its sample, this clonotype was seen a few times. The chain has TRBV27 and TRBJ2-3; D remains ambiguous. V lost 0 bases to trimming and J lost 10 bases, with 8 bases between them. The CDR3 has 12 amino acids. Germline assignment: CDR1 MNHEY and CDR2 SMNVEV (reference sequence). CDR3 sequence reads: CASSLSWTPQYF. The CDR3 bases are TGTGCCAGCAGTTTATCTTGGACGCCGCAGTATTTT.

This clonotype was detected only a few times. The rearrangement joins TRBV4-3 to TRBJ2-1, with 9 bases identical to TRBD2. The CDR3 contains 18 residues. J gave up 5 bases and V 1 base, and 12 bases lay outside the gene matches. Germline V gene sequence: CDR1 LGHNA, CDR2 YSLEER. The DNA of the CDR3 is TGCGCCAGCAGCCAAGGGTGGAACCTGGGACTAGCTAACAATGAGCAGTTCTTC. It yields the protein CASSQGWNLGLANNEQFF.

The chain joins TRBV25-1 to TRBJ1-2; the D is unclear. CDR1 is MGHDK, CDR2 SYGVNS, per germline. The CDR3 totals 13 residues. The ends were cut back, 4 bases at V and 3 bases at J, with 9 bases in the middle. As DNA, the CDR3 is TGTGCCAGCAGTGCCCAGGAATACTATGGCTACACCTTC. Encoded protein: CASSAQEYYGYTF.

This sequence joins TRBV12-3 or TRBV12-4 and TRBJ2-1, with 9 bases aligning to TRBD2. The V and J ends lost 7 bases and 8 bases, in that order; junction bases with no gene match: 9. The CDR3 contains 14 residues. CDR3 coding DNA: TGTGCCAGCACCATTAGCGGGAGTCGGGATGAGCAGTTCTTC. It specifies CASTISGSRDEQFF.

This clonotype came up many times. The chain employs TRBV7-2 and TRBJ2-2, with D unresolved. CDR1 SGHTA and CDR2 FQGNSA come from the germline V gene. The CDR3 has 15 amino acids. V was shortened by 0 bases and J by 3 bases, with 8 bases between the two germline ends. This CDR3 reads CASSLAQIDTGELFF. The CDR3 DNA reads as TGTGCCAGCAGCTTAGCACAGATAGACACCGGGGAGCTGTTTTTT.

This sequence joins TRBV12-3 or TRBV12-4 and TRBJ2-7, with D perhaps matching TRBD1 or TRBD2 (6 bases each). Trimming cost V 4 bases and J 2 bases, with 18 bases left between them. The CDR3 spans 16 residues. CDR3 DNA: TGTGCCAGCAGTTCCCCCCGACTAGGGGGGACCTACGAGCAGTACTTC. This gives the protein CASSSPRLGGTYEQYF.

V usage is TRBV4-2 and J usage is TRBJ2-1; D uncertain. Looked up from germline, CDR1 is LGHNA and CDR2 is YNFKEQ. The CDR3 contains 14 residues. V shed 1 base and J shed 3 bases, with 7 bases lying between them. CDR3 sequence (DNA): TGTGCCAGCAGCCAAGGGGGTGACTACAATGAGCAGTTCTTC. It yields the protein CASSQGGDYNEQFF.

This chain uses TRBV20-1 with TRBJ2-1, with D perhaps matching TRBD1 (7 bases). This CDR3 comprises 15 residues. The germline CDR1 and CDR2 sequences are DFQATT and SNEGSKA (reference sequence). CDR3: CRDSRTGGGPSEQFF. For the CDR3, the DNA is TGCAGGGATTCTCGAACCGGAGGGGGCCCCAGTGAGCAGTTCTTC.

This sequence joins TRBV20-1 and TRBJ1-2, with D hard to call. This CDR3 has 12 amino acids. Germline lookup yields CDR1 DFQATT and CDR2 SNEGSKA (reference sequence). Trimming stripped 5 bases from V and 5 bases from J, with 12 bases between. The CDR3 DNA sequence: TGCAGTGCTGGGGAGCCTTGGTATGGCTACACCTTC. Amino acid sequence: CSAGEPWYGYTF.

The chain joins TRBV20-1 to TRBJ1-2, with D perhaps matching TRBD1 (6 bases). Between the trimmed V and J ends, which lost 6 bases and 4 bases, there was a span of 18 bases. Germline CDR1 and CDR2: DFQATT and SNEGSKA (reference sequence). This CDR3 spans 14 amino acids. The CDR3 loop is CSAPGHLYGYGYTF. The DNA for the CDR3 is TGCAGTGCCCCGGGACACCTCTATGGCTATGGCTACACCTTC.

This clonotype was observed many times. The rearrangement links TRBV5-1 to TRBJ2-7, with TRBD1 identical over 10 bases. Looked up from germline, CDR1 is SGHRS and CDR2 is YFSETQ. This CDR3 region has 14 residues. V lost 6 bases to trimming and J lost 5 bases; unmatched junction nucleotides: 8. CDR3 loop: CASTPYGTGDEQYF. The CDR3 DNA sequence: TGCGCCAGCACGCCCTACGGGACAGGGGACGAGCAGTACTTC.

In its sample, this clonotype was seen many times. This chain connects TRBV5-1 to TRBJ2-3; TRBD2 might be the D (5 bases). Trimming stripped 3 bases from V and 5 bases from J, with 10 bases between. The CDR3 totals 13 residues. Germline V CDR1 and CDR2: SGHRS, YFSETQ. CDR3 region: CASSSSSGDTQYF. The CDR3 DNA is TGCGCCAGCAGCTCCTCCAGCGGAGATACGCAGTATTTT.

The genes are TRBV5-6 and TRBJ2-7, with 11 positions matching TRBD2. V shed 4 bases and J 1 base; nucleotides not matched to a gene: 7. The CDR3 loop spans 16 amino acids. Germline lookup yields CDR1 SGHDT and CDR2 YYEEEE. The CDR3 reads CASSAWRLAGSYEQYF. The CDR3 DNA sequence: TGTGCCAGCAGCGCATGGCGACTAGCGGGATCCTACGAGCAGTACTTC.

This chain links TRBV28 with TRBJ2-7; no clear D gene. Germline V gene lookup returns CDR1 MDHEN and CDR2 SYDVKM. Trimming shortened V by 5 bases and J by 7 bases, and 18 bases separated the two germline ends. The length of the CDR3 is 14 residues. The CDR3 DNA follows: TGTGCCAGCAGTCCTACCCCCACTGGGTCAGAGCAGTACTTC. As protein: CASSPTPTGSEQYF.

The rearrangement joins TRBV25-1 to TRBJ2-5; 7 bases match TRBD1. There are 15 residues in the CDR3. CDR1 and CDR2 from the germline V gene are MGHDK and SYGVNS. V shed 5 bases, J shed 5 bases, and the junction held 11 bases outside the gene matches. CDR3 sequence reads: CASSFFGGQRETQYF. The CDR3 DNA sequence: TGTGCCAGCAGTTTCTTTGGGGGACAGAGGGAGACCCAGTACTTC.

V usage is TRBV4-3 and J usage is TRBJ2-1; the match to TRBD2 covers 10 bases. The CDR3 contains 20 residues. V lost 0 bases and J lost 4; bases outside the gene matches: 15. CDR1 and CDR2 (germline): LGHNA, YSLEER. CDR3 protein: CASSQDRWLAGAVGYNEQFF. Here the CDR3 DNA reads TGCGCCAGCAGCCAAGATAGGTGGCTAGCGGGAGCAGTAGGGTACAATGAGCAGTTCTTC.

This clonotype was counted only a few times. The chain joins TRBV11-1 to TRBJ1-4; no clear D gene. The CDR3 extends over 16 amino acids. V lost 5 bases, J lost 4 bases, and 17 bases lay in between. Germline-derived CDR1 and CDR2 are SGHAT and FQDESV (reference sequence). The CDR3 protein is CASSDTDWGSNEKLFF. The CDR3 region has the DNA TGTGCCAGCAGCGATACAGACTGGGGAAGTAATGAAAAACTGTTTTTT.

This clonotype occurred many times. CDR3 region: CASSFPYYGYTF. DNA of the CDR3: TGTGCCAGCAGTTTCCCGTACTATGGCTACACCTTC. V and J are TRBV12-3 or TRBV12-4 and TRBJ1-2; no firm D call. Trimming shortened V by 3 bases and J by 3 bases, and 5 bases separated the two germline ends. CDR3 length: 12 residues.

This clonotype was observed many times. J is TRBJ2-1 and V is TRBV29-1; no reliable D call. In germline, CDR1 is SQVTM, CDR2 ANQGSEA. V lost 0 bases, J lost 6 bases, and 6 bases lay in between. The CDR3 contains 12 residues. The CDR3 nucleotides are TGCAGCGTTGAAGATCTGTCCAATGAGCAGTTCTTC. Translated: CSVEDLSNEQFF.